These 9 T cell receptor beta chains were all obtained from the same sample, sequenced in a study of blood T cell repertoires in COVID-19. Generated by immunoSEQ multiplex PCR, the TCRdb table keeps only in-frame clones and is missing some. The sample lists roughly 150,000 clones; 70% to 90% were seen once. The source material was peripheral blood. The receptor source for this set is a man older than 75 with COVID-19, enrolled during active disease.

The CDR3, as DNA: TGTGCCAGTGGACGGGGTAACGCGCGAAATTCACCCCTCCACTTT. Protein sequence: CASGRGNARNSPLHF. The genes are TRBV2 and TRBJ1-6; D is unclear. The CDR3 covers 15 residues. V lost 9 bases to trimming and J lost 7 bases, with 19 bases between them. Germline CDR1 and CDR2: SNHLY and FYNNEI. The full variable domain, in which reference TRBV2 and TRBJ1-6 provide the parts outside the CDR3, is EPEVTQTPSHQVTQMGQEVILRCVPISNHLYFYWYRQILGQKVEFLVSFYNNEISEKSEIFDDQFSVERPDGSNFTLKIRSTKLEDSAMYFCASGRGNARNSPLHFGNGTRLTVT.

As to this clone: This same CDR3 is encoded by further DNA sequences in the sample. The chain carries TRBV5-1 and TRBJ2-5; 8 nucleotides line up with TRBD1. Losses at the gene ends were 0 bases for V and 2 bases for J; bases not matched to a gene: 0. CDR1 is SGHRS and CDR2 is YFSETQ in the germline V gene. The CDR3 length is 14 residues. The chain's CDR3 is CASSLGQGQETQYF. As DNA, the CDR3 is TGCGCCAGCAGCTTGGGACAGGGGCAAGAGACCCAGTACTTC. The variable domain in full, completed from reference TRBV5-1 and TRBJ2-5, reads KAGVTQTPRYLIKTRGQQVTLSCSPISGHRSVSWYQQTPGQGLQFLFEYFSETQRNKGNFPGRFSGRQFSNSRSEMNVSTLELGDSALYLCASSLGQGQETQYFGPGTRLLVL.

This clone was detected only a few times. The chain links TRBV5-1 to TRBJ2-7; 11 bases are a match to TRBD1. The J segment lost 6 bases and the V segment lost 2 bases, leaving 4 bases of the junction unmatched. Germline lookup yields CDR1 SGHRS and CDR2 YFSETQ. This CDR3 is 14 amino acids long. This CDR3 is CASSFGQGAGEQYF. For the CDR3, the DNA is TGCGCCAGCAGCTTTGGACAGGGGGCTGGCGAGCAGTACTTC.

V is TRBV18 and J is TRBJ1-2; 10 bases align to TRBD1. Germline CDR1 reads KGHSH; CDR2 reads LQKENI. The CDR3 runs to 16 residues. V trimming: 6 bases; J trimming: 7 bases; junction bases outside the gene matches: 14. CDR3 region: CASSSGQGTFSFGYTF. CDR3 DNA: TGTGCCAGCTCGTCGGGACAGGGGACGTTTAGTTTTGGCTACACCTTC.

The rearrangement uses TRBV3-1 (or the pseudogene TRBV3-2) and TRBJ2-5; D unresolved. CDR3 size: 15 residues. V was shortened by 0 bases and J by 4 bases, with 12 bases between the two germline ends. Germline assignment: CDR1 LGHDT and CDR2 YNNKEL (reference sequence). In DNA, the CDR3 is TGTGCCAGCAGCCAAGATGTGGGCCCCCGAGAGACCCAGTACTTC. Translated: CASSQDVGPRETQYF.

In this sample, this clone turned up a few times. The rearrangement links TRBV5-1 to TRBJ1-1; TRBD1 aligns across 12 bases. The length of the CDR3 is 18 residues. Per the germline V gene, CDR1 is SGHRS and CDR2 is YFSETQ. The junction had 10 bases not matched to a gene; V was cut back by 0 bases and J by 4 bases. CDR3 nucleotide sequence: TGCGCCAGCAGCTTGGCCGGGACAGGGGGCGCCGGGATCACTGAAGCTTTCTTT. Its protein product is CASSLAGTGGAGITEAFF.

The chain recombines TRBV2 with TRBJ2-7; 8 bases are a match to TRBD1. Germline V gene data show CDR1 as SNHLY and CDR2 as FYNNEI. The J segment lost 3 bases and the V segment lost 6 bases, leaving 4 bases of the junction unmatched. The CDR3 is 13 amino acids. The CDR3: CASSSDRDYEQYF. For the CDR3, the DNA is TGTGCCAGCAGCTCGGACAGGGACTACGAGCAGTACTTC.

V and J are TRBV10-3 and TRBJ2-7; 8 positions agree with TRBD1. CDR1 and CDR2 from the germline V gene are ENHRY and SYGVKD. There are 15 residues in the CDR3. J lost 5 bases, V lost 2 bases, and 8 bases had no gene match. CDR3 coding DNA: TGTGCCATCAGTGAGGGGGGACAGGAGGCCGACGAGCAGTACTTC. Protein sequence: CAISEGGQEADEQYF.

This chain links TRBV25-1 with TRBJ1-3; 7 bases match TRBD1. The CDR3 spans 18 residues. Unmatched junction bases numbered 15, after V lost 7 bases and J lost 0 bases. The V gene's germline CDR1 is MGHDK and CDR2 SYGVNS. The chain's CDR3 is CASNVRPQGPNSGNTIYF. The CDR3 nucleotides are TGTGCCAGCAACGTCAGGCCACAGGGGCCAAACTCTGGAAACACCATATATTTT.